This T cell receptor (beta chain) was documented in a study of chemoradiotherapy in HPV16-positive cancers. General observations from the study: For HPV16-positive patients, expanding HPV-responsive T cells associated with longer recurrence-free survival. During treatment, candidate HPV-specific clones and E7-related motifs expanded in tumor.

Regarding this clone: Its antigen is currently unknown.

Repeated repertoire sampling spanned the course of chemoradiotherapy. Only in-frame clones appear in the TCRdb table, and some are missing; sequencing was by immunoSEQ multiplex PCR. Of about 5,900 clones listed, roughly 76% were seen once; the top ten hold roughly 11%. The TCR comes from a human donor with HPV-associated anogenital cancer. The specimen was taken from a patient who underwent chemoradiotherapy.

CDR3 loop: CASSSGMSSYNEQFF. CDR3 coding DNA: TGTGCCAGCAGCTCAGGGATGTCCTCCTACAATGAGCAGTTCTTC. This chain uses TRBV5-4 with TRBJ2-1; TRBD1 is a possible D gene (5 bases). CDR1 is SGHNT, CDR2 YYREEE, per germline (reference sequence). The CDR3 loop spans 15 amino acids. V was shortened by 3 bases and J by 0 bases, with 10 bases between the two germline ends.